These T cell receptor beta chains were read from a single sample in a study of Graves' ophthalmopathy and Graves' hyperthyroidism. TCRdb analysed the multiplex PCR reads with MiXCR anew, one entry per CDR3 protein. This table holds hundreds of thousands of distinct CDR3 sequences, around 21% found once. The material sequenced was peripheral blood. These receptors all come from a woman under 30 with stable Graves' hyperthyroidism. The CDR3 runs from the conserved cysteine through the conserved F or W. D genes are given only for firm matches. Rows may omit the clone size; those that give it use once, few, many or a size class.

TRBJ1-1	-	TRBV12-5	-	TGTGCTAGTGCCGTAAGGGGGGGGAACACTGAAGCTTTCTTT	CASAVRGGNTEAFF
TRBJ1-1	-	TRBV2	many	TGTGCCAGCAGTGATTATCAGGCTTTCTTT	CASSDYQAFF
TRBJ1-6	TRBD1	TRBV5-4	many	TGTGCCAGCAGCTCCAGCACCGGGACAGGGTCGCATTCACCCCTCCACTTT	CASSSSTGTGSHSPLHF
TRBJ1-1	-	TRBV20-1	-	TGCAGTGCTAGAGATAGGATGGGCAGCGCGAACACTGAAGCTTTCTTT	CSARDRMGSANTEAFF
TRBJ2-4	-	TRBV29-1	few	TGCAGCGTTCGGCAGATAGCCAAAAACATTAAGTACTTC	CSVRQIAKNIKYF
TRBJ1-2	TRBD1	TRBV12-3/TRBV12-4	many	TGTGCCAGCAGGCCGGGACAGTCCTATGGCTACACCTTC	CASRPGQSYGYTF
TRBJ1-5	TRBD1	TRBV12-3/TRBV12-4	many	TGTGCCAGCAGAACCGGGACAGTTAGCAATCAGCCCCAGCATTTT	CASRTGTVSNQPQHF
TRBJ2-5	-	TRBV12-3/TRBV12-4	many	TGTGCCACCTCCCCCTGGCGACGAGCAGGGTTGGAGACCCAGTACTTC	CATSPWRRAGLETQYF
TRBJ2-7	-	TRBV7-9	-	TGTGCCAGCAGCTTAGCGAGGCAAGAGCAGTACTTC	CASSLARQEQYF
TRBJ2-4	-	TRBV12-3/TRBV12-4	few	TGTGCCAGCAGTTTTGGGGGGGACATTAAGTACTTC	CASSFGGDIKYF
TRBJ1-2	TRBD1	TRBV5-1	many	TGCGCCAGCAGCCCGACGAATGGACAGGAAAGTGGCTACACCTTC	CASSPTNGQESGYTF
TRBJ1-2	-	TRBV6-2/TRBV6-3	many	TGTGCCAGCAGTTGGTCGCAGAACTATGGCTACACCTTC	CASSWSQNYGYTF
TRBJ2-7	-	TRBV24-1	many	TGTGCCGTAAGCTTAGGCGGGGGCCACGAGCAGTACTTC	CAVSLGGGHEQYF
TRBJ1-1	-	TRBV7-2	-	TGTGCCAGCATCCCTCAGACAGGTTACGGCACTGAAGCTTTCTTT	CASIPQTGYGTEAFF
TRBJ1-1	-	TRBV4-1	many	TGCGCCAGCAGCCATTCGGACACCAAGAACACTGAAGCTTTCTTT	CASSHSDTKNTEAFF
TRBJ2-7	-	TRBV27	many	TGTGCCAGCAGTTTAAAGTGGCAATATTCCTACGAGCAGTACTTC	CASSLKWQYSYEQYF
TRBJ2-7	TRBD1	TRBV29-1	many	TGCAGCGTTGAAAGGACAGGAGCCTACGAGCAGTACTTC	CSVERTGAYEQYF
TRBJ2-7	TRBD1	TRBV28	many	TGTGCCAGCATCAGGTCAGGGGGATCCTACGAGCAGTACTTC	CASIRSGGSYEQYF
TRBJ1-5	-	TRBV12-3/TRBV12-4	once	TGTGCCAGCAGTTTGCAGGTTAGTCAGCCCCAGCATTTT	CASSLQVSQPQHF
TRBJ1-1	-	TRBV20-1	many	TGCAGTGCTAGAAACCAGCGCACCGAAGCTTTCTTT	CSARNQRTEAFF
TRBJ1-2	-	TRBV30	-	TGTGCCTGGAGTGCGGCAGAGAGCATCTATGGTTACACCTTC	CAWSAAESIYGYTF
TRBJ1-3	-	TRBV6-1	-	TGTGCCAAAAACAGCTCTGGAAACACCATATATTTT	CAKNSSGNTIYF
TRBJ1-6	-	TRBV30	many	TGTGCCTGGAGTTGGACTGGGGGTCAGTATAATTCACCCCTCCACTTT	CAWSWTGGQYNSPLHF
TRBJ1-2	-	TRBV6-1	many	TGTGCCACTAAACAGGGATCCGTGGACTTAGGCTACACCTTC	CATKQGSVDLGYTF
TRBJ2-6	-	TRBV6-1	many	TGTGCCAGCAGGAGGGACACCACCTCTGGGGCCAACGTCCTGACTTTC	CASRRDTTSGANVLTF
TRBJ2-5	TRBD2	TRBV2	many	TGTGCCAGCAGTGGTAGCGGGATCCAGGAGACCCAGTACTTC	CASSGSGIQETQYF
TRBJ1-6	-	TRBV3-1	-	TGTGCCAGCAGCTTTGGGGGAGTTGGATCACCCCTCCACTTT	CASSFGGVGSPLHF
TRBJ2-5	-	TRBV6-2/TRBV6-3	-	TGTGCCAGCAGTGATACGCGGGAGACCCAGTACTTC	CASSDTRETQYF
TRBJ2-7	TRBD2	TRBV7-2	many	TGTGCCAGCTGTGGGGCTAGCGGGAGCGGCTACGAGCGGTACTTC	CASCGASGSGYERYF
TRBJ1-1	-	TRBV28	-	TGTGCCAGCAGATCCTTCCGGGCGGACAGTATGAACACTGAAGCTTTCTTT	CASRSFRADSMNTEAFF
TRBJ1-2	-	TRBV4-1	-	TGCGCCAGCAGCCAAGATCAAGGCAGGGGATCAGGCTACACCTTC	CASSQDQGRGSGYTF
TRBJ2-7	-	TRBV7-2	many	TGTGCCAGCAGCCTTGCGATGACAGGATCCTACGAGCAGTACTTC	CASSLAMTGSYEQYF
TRBJ2-7	-	TRBV6-1	-	TGTGCCAGCAGTGAAAGGCCTACCTCCTACGAGCAGTACTTC	CASSERPTSYEQYF
TRBJ2-7	-	TRBV12-3/TRBV12-4	many	TGTGCCAGCGGTTTTCAGGGGCCCTACGAGCAGTACTTC	CASGFQGPYEQYF
TRBJ2-7	TRBD2	TRBV12-3/TRBV12-4	-	TGTGCCAGCAGCGTCGGGACTAGCCACTACGAGCAGTACTTC	CASSVGTSHYEQYF
TRBJ1-1	TRBD1	TRBV2	many	TGTGCCAGCAGTGTGACAGGGGGAATTCGAAGCTACACTGAAGCTTTCTTT	CASSVTGGIRSYTEAFF
TRBJ2-7	-	TRBV12-3/TRBV12-4	many	TGTGCCAGCAGTTTTTATTTAAAGGACTTCAACGAGCAGTACTTC	CASSFYLKDFNEQYF
TRBJ1-1	TRBD1	TRBV18	-	TGTGCCAGCTCAATCCAGGGGGTAAAAACTGAAGCTTTCTTT	CASSIQGVKTEAFF
TRBJ1-4	-	TRBV30	-	TGTGCCTGGAGTGTGCCTTATGAAAAACTGTTTTTT	CAWSVPYEKLFF
TRBJ2-3	-	TRBV2	many	TGTGCCAGCAGGAAGGGGGGGGCAGATACGCAGTATTTT	CASRKGGADTQYF
TRBJ1-2	-	TRBV12-3/TRBV12-4	-	TGTGCCAGCAGTTTTTGGCAAACACGACCCCACGGCTACACCTTC	CASSFWQTRPHGYTF
TRBJ2-6	-	TRBV27	many	TGTGCCAGCAGTTCCGACAGGCTTCCCTACCGATCCTCTGGGGCCAACGTCCTGACTTTC	CASSSDRLPYRSSGANVLTF
TRBJ1-1	TRBD1	TRBV15	many	TGTGCCATCAGGCAGGGGGCATGGGACACTGAAGCTTTCTTT	CAIRQGAWDTEAFF
TRBJ1-2	-	TRBV19	few	TGTGCCAGTAGTATGGGGGGTAGGGGAACCCCGCTGAACTATGGCTACACCTTC	CASSMGGRGTPLNYGYTF
TRBJ1-1	-	TRBV29-1	many	TGCAGCGTCAACAGGGTCGGCACTGAAGCTTTCTTT	CSVNRVGTEAFF
TRBJ1-1	-	TRBV15	-	TGTGCCACCAGCAGAGAAGGAAGCTCGGAAGCTTTCTTT	CATSREGSSEAFF
TRBJ2-4	-	TRBV7-2	many	TGTGCCAGCAGCCAGACTCCTAGTTACAAAAACATTCAGTACTTC	CASSQTPSYKNIQYF
TRBJ2-5	-	TRBV12-3/TRBV12-4	many	TGTGCCAGCAGTCTTACACCGGGTCTGGAGACCCAGTACTTC	CASSLTPGLETQYF
TRBJ2-7	TRBD2	TRBV6-1	many	TGTGCCAGCAGGGCCTATTTAGCGGGAGCCTACGAGCAGTACTTC	CASRAYLAGAYEQYF
TRBJ2-5	-	TRBV4-3	many	TGCGCCAGCAGCCAAGATTGGGTGTTGGGGGTTGAGACCCAGTACTTC	CASSQDWVLGVETQYF
TRBJ2-7	-	TRBV6-1	many	TGTGCCAGCAGCCAGCGGGGACAGTCCTACGAGCAGTACTTC	CASSQRGQSYEQYF
TRBJ2-7	TRBD2	TRBV2	many	TGTGCCAGCAGTCCAACTAGCGGGAGTTGCGAGCAGTACTTC	CASSPTSGSCEQYF
TRBJ2-7	TRBD2	TRBV28	many	TGTGCCAGCAGCTCTAGCGGGAGGGGGACCTACGAGCAGTACTTC	CASSSSGRGTYEQYF
TRBJ2-7	TRBD1	TRBV6-1	-	TGTGCCAGCAGAGAGGTCGGGACAGGGGGCTACGAGCAGTACTTC	CASREVGTGGYEQYF
TRBJ2-7	TRBD2	TRBV20-1	many	TGCAGTGCTATAGGGACTAGCGGAACCTACGAGCAGTACTTC	CSAIGTSGTYEQYF
TRBJ2-7	TRBD2	TRBV7-8	-	TGTGCCAGCAGCTTAGAGGTCGCTAGCGGGGGATACGAGCAGTACTTC	CASSLEVASGGYEQYF
TRBJ2-7	-	TRBV30	many	TGTGCCTGGAGTGTACGGATTTGGGGCGGTTACTACGAGCAGTACTTC	CAWSVRIWGGYYEQYF